This T cell receptor beta chain originates from a study of cytomegalovirus exposure and HLA in healthy donors. Study observations and caveats: 150 or so TCR beta chains were listed as cytomegalovirus-associated. A cluster of highly shared sequence variants was likely a sequencing artifact.

Trimming removed 7 bases from V and 2 bases from J; junction bases left unmatched: 4. CDR3 size: 12 residues. Per germline, CDR1 SQVTM and CDR2 ANQGSEA. PCR involved 60 Vbeta and 13 Jbeta primers. The protocol was immunoSEQ multiplex PCR, while the TCRdb copy is restricted to in-frame clones and leaves out a portion. This sample has some 63,000 clones, with 75% to 85% found just once. A note on this clone: Its target is not known.

Sequencing was done on a sample of PBMCs. The chain is built from TRBV29-1 and TRBJ1-2; TRBD1 agrees at 7 bases. The source of this sequence is a human donor in good health. The CDR3 DNA is TGCAGCGCTGGGGGACAGAACTATGGCTACACCTTC. Translating it yields CSAGGQNYGYTF.